The present entry profiles one T cell receptor beta chain with its context. Its antigen is unknown. Repertoires were generated with immunoSEQ multiplex PCR, while TCRdb's copy carries only in-frame clones and drops some. The sample holds 80,000 to 90,000 clones; approximately 90% are singletons and the top ten take around 5%. The data originate from a study of T cell responses to AZD1222 COVID-19 vaccine. At the level of the study: Second-dose recipients at about 4 or about 12 weeks were treated as one pooled group. Whole-study findings and limits: Reportedly, nearly half the spike-specific TCRs target unmutated variant regions. CD4 TCRs covered the whole spike, strongest at regions 160-218 and 743-854. Donors were chiefly white British, with a greater number of females, and clonal diversity was perhaps underestimated.

V shed 1 base and J shed 4 bases, with 7 bases lying between them. This CDR3 is built from 14 residues. Germline CDR1 reads SGHTA; CDR2 reads FQGNSA. This TCR derives from an adult in good health. The chain recombines TRBV7-2 with TRBJ1-4; the D is unclear. The sample consisted of peripheral blood, taken on day 0 of AZD1222 vaccination. This CDR3 reads CASSLGSSNEKLFF. As DNA, the CDR3 is TGTGCCAGCAGCTTAGGTAGCAGTAATGAAAAACTGTTTTTT.